The 13 T cell receptor beta chains given below trace back to one sample, sequenced in a study of T-cell memory formation after mild COVID-19. MiXCR, applied by TCRdb to the 5' RACE reads, yields one record per CDR3 protein. The repertoire holds about 420,000 distinct CDR3 sequences, with 23% as singletons. Sequencing input: PBMCs or a T cell subset sorted from them (not recorded which). The receptors stem from an adult woman who had mild COVID-19 (a few samples of this study predate the infection). Cell type and time point are not known.

This clonotype has a handful of counts. The chain recombines TRBV10-3 with TRBJ2-7; possible D gene TRBD2, 6 bases. With 6 bases removed from V and 6 bases from J, the gap between germline ends came to 24 bases. Germline V gene sequence: CDR1 ENHRY, CDR2 SYGVKD. The CDR3 spans 16 residues. This CDR3 is CAISSSGTLIPSEQYF. The CDR3 DNA is TGTGCCATCAGCAGCTCGGGGACTCTAATCCCCAGCGAGCAGTACTTC.

In its sample, this clonotype was seen a few times. The rearrangement links TRBV5-1 to TRBJ1-5, with D unclear. In germline, CDR1 is SGHRS, CDR2 YFSETQ. Trimming stripped 0 bases from V and 8 bases from J, with 9 bases between. The CDR3 consists of 13 residues. The CDR3 protein is CASSLGSGEPQHF. DNA of the CDR3: TGCGCCAGCAGCTTGGGAAGCGGGGAGCCCCAGCATTTT.

The V gene is TRBV9, the J gene TRBJ2-2, with D perhaps assigned TRBD1 or TRBD2 (5 bases each). The V gene's germline CDR1 is SGDLS and CDR2 YYNGEE. CDR3 length equals 16 residues. V dropped 0 bases and J dropped 1 base, with 10 bases sitting between them. The CDR3 DNA reads as TGTGCCAGCAGCGTAGCTGGGGGTTTGAACACCGGGGAGCTGTTTTTT. Amino acid sequence: CASSVAGGLNTGELFF. The complete variable domain, with remaining parts taken from reference TRBV9 and TRBJ2-2, reads DSGVTQTPKHLITATGQRVTLRCSPRSGDLSVYWYQQSLDQGLQFLIQYYNGEERAKGNILERFSAQQFPDLHSELNLSSLELGDSALYFCASSVAGGLNTGELFFGEGSRLTVL.

The J gene is TRBJ2-3, the V gene TRBV18; tentatively, D is TRBD1 (6 bases). V was cut by 3 bases and J by 3 bases, with 16 bases left in between. Germline V gene lookup returns CDR1 KGHSH and CDR2 LQKENI. The CDR3 sequence is 16 residues long. The CDR3 nucleotides are TGTGCCAGCTCACCGCTCTTACAGGGTACGACAGATACGCAGTATTTT. It specifies CASSPLLQGTTDTQYF.

This clonotype showed up many times. This chain links TRBV12-3 or TRBV12-4 with TRBJ1-1; D is possibly TRBD1 (6 bases). V lost 1 base, J lost 3 bases, and 18 bases lay in between. This CDR3 spans 17 amino acids. CDR3 DNA sequence: TGTGCCAGCAGTTTAGAGATTATGAGAGGGGGATACACTGAAGCTTTCTTT. This sequence encodes CASSLEIMRGGYTEAFF.

This clonotype was recorded a few times. This chain uses TRBV24-1 with TRBJ2-5; the match to TRBD1 covers 7 bases. Per germline, CDR1 KGHDR and CDR2 SFDVKD. V shed 3 bases, J shed 2 bases, and the junction held 8 bases outside the gene matches. The CDR3 is 16 amino acids. As DNA, the CDR3 is TGTGCCACCAGTGATGCCGGGACAGACGTACAAGAGACCCAGTACTTC. This gives the protein CATSDAGTDVQETQYF.

The V and J genes are TRBV5-1 and TRBJ2-1; 13 positions agree with TRBD2. CDR3 length: 16 residues. The J segment lost 5 bases and the V segment lost 3 bases, leaving 5 bases of the junction unmatched. Germline V CDR1 and CDR2: SGHRS, YFSETQ. The CDR3 DNA reads as TGCGCCAGCAGCTGGGGCGGGACTAGCGGGAACAATGAGCAGTTCTTC. This sequence encodes CASSWGGTSGNNEQFF. The full variable domain, with the rest looked up from reference TRBV5-1 and TRBJ2-1, is KAGVTQTPRYLIKTRGQQVTLSCSPISGHRSVSWYQQTPGQGLQFLFEYFSETQRNKGNFPGRFSGRQFSNSRSEMNVSTLELGDSALYLCASSWGGTSGNNEQFFGPGTRLTVL.

V is TRBV20-1 and J is TRBJ2-3, with D tentatively TRBD2 (5 bases). Germline lookup yields CDR1 DFQATT and CDR2 SNEGSKA (reference sequence). The CDR3 length is 13 residues. Trimming cost V 6 bases and J 1 base, with 11 bases left between them. The CDR3 region has the DNA TGCAGTGCGATAGCGACGGGCACAGATACGCAGTATTTT. This translates into CSAIATGTDTQYF.

This clonotype was counted many times. V and J are TRBV12-3 or TRBV12-4 and TRBJ2-7, with no clear D. V was pared by 5 bases and J by 3 bases, with 5 bases between. This CDR3 has 11 residues. CDR3: CASSAHYEQYF. In DNA, the CDR3 is TGTGCCAGCAGTGCCCACTACGAGCAGTACTTC.

This clonotype was detected only once. CDR3 sequence (DNA): TGTGCCAGCAGCAGAGGACAGGATCGGGCTTTCTTT. Its translation is CASSRGQDRAFF. This chain uses TRBV7-9 with TRBJ1-1; 7 bases are shared with TRBD1. The germline gives CDR1 SEHNR, CDR2 FQNEAQ (reference sequence). The CDR3 extends over 12 amino acids. The J segment lost 11 bases and the V segment lost 5 bases, leaving 8 bases of the junction unmatched.

CDR3 sequence: CASSPSQDRGTQYF. The CDR3 DNA sequence: TGTGCCAGCAGCCCGAGTCAGGACAGGGGGACCCAGTACTTC. This chain links TRBV3-1 with TRBJ2-5; 9 bases are shared with TRBD1. The CDR3 extends over 14 amino acids. The trim removed 4 bases at V and 7 bases at J, leaving 7 bases unmatched. The V gene's germline CDR1 is LGHDT and CDR2 YNNKEL (reference sequence).

This clonotype showed up just a few times. A read error may be the cause here, since a much bigger clone is one base away. The chain joins TRBV11-1 to TRBJ2-7; TRBD1 matches 7 bases. Per germline, CDR1 SGHAT and CDR2 FQDESV (reference sequence). V trimming: 5 bases; J trimming: 3 bases; junction bases outside the gene matches: 4. CDR3 length: 13 amino acids. The CDR3, as DNA: TGTGCCAGCAGCCGGGACAGCAACTACGAGCAGTACTTC. Translated: CASSRDSNYEQYF.

V and J are TRBV19 and TRBJ2-7, with D possibly TRBD1 on 7 matching bases. This CDR3 has 15 amino acids. The V and J ends lost 3 bases and 4 bases respectively, with 16 bases between them. CDR1 and CDR2 (germline): LNHDA, SQIVND (reference sequence). CDR3 DNA: TGTGCCAGTAGTATGGTGCGGGGACAGTCATACGAGCAGTACTTC. This sequence encodes CASSMVRGQSYEQYF.